Following are 4 T cell receptor beta chains from one sample sequenced in a study of T cell repertoires in cytomegalovirus infection. Their target antigens are unknown. TCRdb used MiXCR to reprocess the reads, holding one entry per CDR3 protein. This sample has roughly 500,000 distinct CDR3 sequences; roughly a third occur once, and the top ten carry around a sixth. The sample in question was cultured PBMCs, obtained from culture after CMV antigen stimulation. Source of these receptors: a human donor in good health (CMV status not recorded). Some clones in this sample may be carry-over from other donors' samples.

V is TRBV28 and J is TRBJ2-1; 13 nucleotides match TRBD2. Trimming at V came to 1 base and at J to 7 bases, leaving 19 bases not matched to a gene. The germline gives CDR1 MDHEN, CDR2 SYDVKM. The CDR3 spans 21 residues. The CDR3 protein is CASSLYPPTPRTSGRNNEQFF. In DNA form, the CDR3 reads TGTGCCAGCAGTTTATATCCCCCCACCCCCCGGACTAGCGGGAGAAATAATGAGCAGTTCTTC.

This clonotype was recorded once. The CDR3 here is CSAREDPGGKIEAFF. In DNA, the CDR3 is TGCAGTGCTAGAGAAGATCCAGGGGGCAAGATTGAAGCTTTCTTT. The V gene is TRBV20-1, the J gene TRBJ1-1; TRBD1 matches 8 bases. The V and J ends lost 0 bases and 7 bases, in that order; junction bases with no gene match: 10. This CDR3 contains 15 residues. Germline-derived CDR1 and CDR2 are DFQATT and SNEGSKA (reference sequence).

A few counts support this clonotype. J is TRBJ1-5 and V is TRBV28; unclear D gene. The ends were cut back, 1 base at V and 3 bases at J, with 10 bases in the middle. The CDR3 consists of 15 residues. Germline lookup yields CDR1 MDHEN and CDR2 SYDVKM. Here the CDR3 reads CASSLSGYNNQPQHF. CDR3 sequence (DNA): TGTGCCAGCAGTTTATCCGGGTATAACAATCAGCCCCAGCATTTT.

This clonotype showed up just a few times. The chain couples TRBV11-3 to TRBJ2-2; D gene uncertain. Germline V CDR1 and CDR2: SGHNT, YENEEA. With 5 bases removed from V and 5 bases from J, the gap between germline ends came to 15 bases. This CDR3 has 15 amino acids. The CDR3 region has the DNA TGTGCCAGCAGCCCCCTGAGTGCGGATACCGGGGAGCTGTTTTTT. It translates to CASSPLSADTGELFF.